This T cell receptor beta chain originates from a study of identical twins. The germline CDR1 and CDR2 sequences are SGHRS and YFSETQ. The CDR3 loop spans 11 amino acids. V was cut by 8 bases and J by 1 base, with 7 bases left in between. Addition of a universal primer site occurred through template switching, and cDNA carried unique molecular identifiers. In TCRdb, the 5' RACE reads were re-called with MiXCR into one record per CDR3 protein. The sample shows 450,000 or so distinct CDR3 sequences, roughly 26% of them seen only once. Regarding the study as a whole: Carriage of fewer insertions was seen in abundant cord blood beta clonotypes, whereas memory repertoires showed none.

This clonotype was observed a handful of times. The antigen is undetermined. The same data also contributed to another study, on T cells expressing NK-cell markers. From that report: More than 5 donors carried dominant NKG2C+ clonotypes that made up roughly 1.0-8% of their CD8+ T cells.

Sequencing input: CD4+ T cells sorted from blood. The V and J genes are TRBV5-1 and TRBJ2-7; no clear D. The sequence was collected from a woman aged 18-29 years in good health. For the CDR3, the DNA is TGCGCCAGTCAAGGATCCTACGAGCAGTACTTC. This codes for CASQGSYEQYF.